These T cell receptor beta chains were read from a single sample in a study of cytomegalovirus exposure and HLA in healthy donors. This table comes from immunoSEQ multiplex PCR, and its TCRdb copy is limited to in-frame clones, with some not included. Of under 200,000 clones listed, more than 65% are singletons. Sequenced sample: PBMCs. The receptors derive from a woman aged 40 to 55 in good health and CMV-seropositive. The CDR3 runs from the conserved cysteine through the conserved F or W. D genes are given only for firm matches.

j_call v_call d_call cdr3_aa
TRBJ1-5 TRBV28 NA CASSLPGSNQPQHF
TRBJ1-1 TRBV5-6 NA CASSLYYTEAFF
TRBJ2-3 TRBV7-2 TRBD2 CASSPRLAGGPTDTQYF
TRBJ2-7 TRBV27 TRBD1 CASSTPDRGFYEQYF
TRBJ1-4 TRBV4-3 NA CASSQDERRAEKLFF
TRBJ2-1 TRBV29-1 NA CSVALYNEQFF
TRBJ1-2 TRBV7-2 NA CASSHRVSVGGYTF
TRBJ2-1 TRBV7-6 TRBD2 CASSRGLAANEQFF
TRBJ2-3 TRBV2 NA CASSWTLVRVRSTDTQYF
TRBJ1-1 TRBV4-1 NA CASSQVSVNTEAFF
TRBJ2-3 TRBV28 TRBD2 CASSAIAGGFTDTQYF
TRBJ1-2 TRBV14 NA CASSLDTRGYTF
TRBJ1-1 TRBV19 TRBD1 CASLNRGENTEAFF
TRBJ1-1 TRBV6-5 NA CASSYSMRNEAFF
TRBJ1-5 TRBV5-8 NA CASSLDALHF
TRBJ2-2 TRBV2 TRBD2 CASSDKLAGVTGELFF
TRBJ1-2 TRBV4-1 NA CASSQDTGSNYGYTF
TRBJ2-7 TRBV19 NA CASSAGQTDSGEQYF
TRBJ2-2 TRBV5-8 NA CASSRNTENTGELFF
TRBJ1-4 TRBV9 NA CAGRWEGEKLFF
TRBJ1-4 TRBV19 NA CASSMFRADEKLFF
TRBJ2-1 TRBV27 TRBD2 CASSLGLAGVLNEQFF
TRBJ2-7 TRBV7-2 NA CASSLQSSAGEQYF
TRBJ2-1 TRBV7-2 NA CASSFGLERVQFF
TRBJ2-7 TRBV9 NA CASSVGVDQLYEQYF
TRBJ1-5 TRBV19 NA CASSQGRNQPQHF
TRBJ2-7 TRBV7-2 TRBD2 CASSLGGGEAYF
TRBJ2-7 TRBV7-3 TRBD1 CASSELTGATYYEQYF
TRBJ1-2 TRBV6-5 NA CASTRTGLYGYPF
TRBJ2-1 TRBV7-2 TRBD2 CASSYGTRELNEQFF
TRBJ1-2 TRBV28 NA CASSLMGRNYGYTF
TRBJ1-2 TRBV4-3 NA CASSQDNRVTRGGYTF
TRBJ1-1 TRBV18 NA CASSPEQGNTEAFF
TRBJ1-4 TRBV7-9 NA CASSPRRTNEKLFF
TRBJ2-5 TRBV7-9 NA CASTREVEETQYF
TRBJ2-3 TRBV6-5 NA CASSYHRGISTDTQYF
TRBJ2-7 TRBV9 NA CASSEGDNIYEQYF
TRBJ2-7 TRBV23-1 NA CASSQRGGEDYEQYF
TRBJ1-1 TRBV5-6 TRBD1 CASSLRAGGVNTEAFF
TRBJ1-1 TRBV28 NA CASSRDGFTEAFF
TRBJ1-4 TRBV2 NA CASSETGRYEKLFF
TRBJ2-2 TRBV6-5 NA CASSVDRTNTGELFF
TRBJ1-2 TRBV6-1 NA CASSVSRPGSYGYTF
TRBJ2-3 TRBV2 TRBD1 CASDLGQGSTDTQYF
TRBJ1-4 TRBV4-3 TRBD1 CASSQGPPRQGYEKLFF
TRBJ2-2 TRBV4-1 TRBD2 CASSRETSGNTGELFF
TRBJ2-1 TRBV13 TRBD1 CASSFGTGVHEQFF
TRBJ1-2 TRBV5-5 TRBD1 CASSPGQGNYGYTF
TRBJ2-7 TRBV5-7 NA CASSFQDKYSYEQYF
TRBJ1-5 TRBV4-3 NA CASSQDFAGGNQPQNF
TRBJ1-2 TRBV19 NA CASSPGGSHYGYTF
TRBJ2-5 TRBV28 TRBD2 CASSWPGRAKETQYF
TRBJ1-5 TRBV7-2 NA CASSLAIAGSNQPQHF
TRBJ2-1 TRBV5-1 NA CASSPVARSSYNEQFF
TRBJ2-3 TRBV18 NA CASSPRGKPTDTQYF